This record looks at one TCR beta chain sequence and its context. This sample is part of a study of blood T cell repertoires in COVID-19. Study information: There were acute and convalescent COVID-19 samples, and they came from the United States, Italy and Spain. T cells, B-cell-depleted T cells, or PBMCs supplied cDNA or gDNA.

The authors' processing: Amplification of reference gene primers provided the estimated nucleated cell counts. Profiled with immunoSEQ multiplex PCR; TCRdb holds only in-frame clones, not every one. V and J calls and clone size are copied from that table; D and trimming were computed from the DNA. There are 65,000 to 85,000 clones in the sample; approximately 78% occur only once, and approximately 20% lies in the top ten. V lost 1 base to trimming and J lost 5 bases; unmatched junction nucleotides: 8. Germline CDR1 reads SGHTA; CDR2 reads FQGNSA. This CDR3 is 16 amino acids long. The material sequenced was peripheral blood. The sequence derives from a woman aged 55-69 years with acute or convalescent COVID-19. This chain joins TRBV7-2 and TRBJ2-5; 9 bases align to TRBD2. The CDR3 is CASSLGRGGIMETQYF. DNA of the CDR3: TGTGCCAGCAGCTTAGGGCGGGGGGGAATAATGGAGACCCAGTACTTC.